What follows are 29 T cell receptor beta chains derived from one specimen sequenced in a study of CD8 T cells in ankylosing spondylitis. Each CDR3 protein gets one entry after TCRdb re-called the 5' RACE reads with MiXCR. The data contain nearly 350,000 distinct CDR3 sequences, approximately 14% of them seen just once; the ten biggest clones take up 1.1%. The sequenced material came from blood, either unsorted or a sorted T cell fraction (not recorded which). These receptors were collected from a male donor with ankylosing spondylitis or in good health (not recorded which).

The chain uses TRBV5-6 and TRBJ1-1, with D unclear. Looked up from germline, CDR1 is SGHDT and CDR2 is YYEEEE. V shed 2 bases and J shed 6 bases, with 14 bases lying between them. CDR3 length: 14 amino acids. As DNA, the CDR3 is TGTGCCAGCAGCTTTCCCGGCGGAGCACCTGAAGCTTTCTTT. Its translation is CASSFPGGAPEAFF.

In this sample, this clonotype turned up a few times. V and J are TRBV10-3 and TRBJ2-7, with a tentative D call TRBD1 (5 bases). The CDR3 consists of 14 residues. Trimming left V 9 bases short and J 2 bases short, with 17 bases between. CDR1 and CDR2 from the germline V gene are ENHRY and SYGVKD. The DNA for the CDR3 is TGTGCCATTAGTCAGGGTGTGGCAACCTACGAGCAGTACTTC. This sequence encodes CAISQGVATYEQYF.

V is TRBV3-1 and J is TRBJ2-7; D ambiguous. V lost 0 bases and J 3 bases, leaving 9 bases between the germline ends. The CDR3 covers 14 residues. Germline loops: CDR1 LGHDT, CDR2 YNNKEL (reference sequence). DNA of the CDR3: TGTGCCAGCAGCCAAGAGGTACGACTCTACGAGCAGTACTTC. Translating it yields CASSQEVRLYEQYF.

This clonotype was detected a few times. This rearrangement joins TRBV5-1 to TRBJ1-2; D might be TRBD1 (6 bases). This CDR3 has 14 residues. The germline V gene has CDR1 SGHRS and CDR2 YFSETQ. V gave up 1 base and J gave up 8 bases, with 15 bases separating them. The CDR3 protein is CASSLNGRGNGYTF. For the CDR3, the DNA is TGCGCCAGCAGCTTGAACGGCAGGGGAAACGGCTACACCTTC.

This clonotype was counted a few times. The chain combines TRBV7-2 with TRBJ1-1; no clear D gene. Trimming removed 5 bases at V and 5 bases at J, with 12 bases between. CDR3 size: 13 residues. Germline V gene data show CDR1 as SGHTA and CDR2 as FQGNSA. The CDR3, as DNA: TGTGCCAGCAGCCTGACGCGGGAAACTGAAGCTTTCTTT. Its protein product is CASSLTRETEAFF. The whole variable domain, remainder taken from reference TRBV7-2 and TRBJ1-1, is GAGVSQSPSNKVTEKGKDVELRCDPISGHTALYWYRQSLGQGLEFLIYFQGNSAPDKSGLPSDRFSAERTGGSVSTLTIQRTQQEDSAVYLCASSLTRETEAFFGQGTRLTVV.

This chain uses TRBV3-1 with TRBJ2-7; 8 nucleotides agree with TRBD1. There are 14 residues in the CDR3. Trimming took 4 bases from V and 4 from J; bases not matched to a gene: 6. Germline CDR1 reads LGHDT; CDR2 reads YNNKEL (reference sequence). CDR3 nucleotide sequence: TGTGCCAGCAGCCGTGGGACAGGTGCTTACGAGCAGTACTTC. Translating gives CASSRGTGAYEQYF.

The rearrangement links TRBV4-1 to TRBJ2-4; D not resolved. The germline V gene has CDR1 MGHRA and CDR2 YSYEKL. Trimming stripped 4 bases from V and 0 bases from J, with 10 bases between. This CDR3 contains 15 residues. The CDR3 loop reads CASSPLWEAKNIQYF. Written as DNA, the CDR3 is TGCGCCAGCAGCCCTTTATGGGAAGCCAAAAACATTCAGTACTTC.

This rearrangement joins TRBV7-9 to TRBJ1-2; D might be TRBD1 (5 bases). V dropped 5 bases and J dropped 4 bases, with 20 bases sitting between them. CDR1 and CDR2 from the germline V gene are SEHNR and FQNEAQ (reference sequence). The CDR3 has 16 amino acids. The CDR3 here is CASSLTGQGKPYGYTF. CDR3 nucleotide sequence: TGTGCCAGCAGCCTAACCGGGCAGGGTAAACCCTATGGCTACACCTTC.

This clonotype occurred many times. The rearrangement uses TRBV29-1 and TRBJ1-1; TRBD1 might be the D (5 bases). The V gene lost 7 bases and the J gene lost 6 bases, with 15 bases spanning the gap. Germline CDR1 and CDR2: SQVTM and ANQGSEA. The CDR3 is made up of 12 amino acids. This CDR3 is CSATGGEAEAFF. In DNA, the CDR3 is TGCAGCGCAACCGGGGGAGAGGCTGAAGCTTTCTTT. The variable domain in full, completed from reference TRBV29-1 and TRBJ1-1, reads SAVISQKPSRDICQRGTSLTIQCQVDSQVTMMFWYRQQPGQSLTLIATANQGSEATYESGFVIDKFPISRPNLTFSTLTVSNMSPEDSSIYLCSATGGEAEAFFGQGTRLTVV.

The chain has TRBV11-2 and TRBJ2-4; TRBD2 agrees at 12 bases. The V and J ends lost 5 bases and 6 bases, in that order; junction bases with no gene match: 14. The CDR3 runs 18 residues. Germline-derived CDR1 and CDR2 are SGHAT and FQNNGV. CDR3 amino acids: CASSQGLAGRSLGNIQYF. CDR3 coding DNA: TGTGCCAGCAGCCAGGGACTAGCGGGTCGGTCGTTAGGAAACATTCAGTACTTC.

The chain joins TRBV4-1 to TRBJ2-7, with a possible D match to TRBD2 (5 bases). The V gene lost 3 bases and the J gene lost 4 bases, with 19 bases spanning the gap. Germline CDR1 reads MGHRA; CDR2 reads YSYEKL. CDR3 length: 16 amino acids. CDR3 loop: CASSQDFGSHPYEQYF. The CDR3 DNA follows: TGCGCCAGCAGCCAGGACTTTGGGAGCCATCCTTACGAGCAGTACTTC.

J is TRBJ1-3 and V is TRBV5-6, with a possible D match to TRBD1 (6 bases). The V and J ends lost 0 bases and 0 bases respectively, with 10 bases between them. The CDR3 contains 16 residues. The germline V gene encodes CDR1 SGHDT and CDR2 YYEEEE. The CDR3 region is CASSLVGGTSGNTIYF. CDR3 DNA: TGTGCCAGCAGCTTGGTAGGGGGGACCTCTGGAAACACCATATATTTT.

The rearrangement links TRBV12-3 or TRBV12-4 to TRBJ2-2; 9 nucleotides line up with TRBD2. The V segment lost 7 bases and the J segment 6 bases; nucleotides outside the gene matches: 15. The CDR3 sequence is 17 residues long. The CDR3 DNA sequence: TGTGCCAGCATCCACCCCCGAGCGGCGGGGGGGGCCGGGGAGCTGTTTTTT. This translates into CASIHPRAAGGAGELFF.

The gene calls are TRBV4-2 and TRBJ2-1, with TRBD1 identical over 7 bases. The CDR3 length is 17 residues. Germline-derived CDR1 and CDR2 are LGHNA and YNFKEQ. The junction had 6 bases not matched to a gene; V was cut back by 1 base and J by 0 bases. As DNA, the CDR3 is TGTGCCAGCAGCCAAGTCGGGACAGCTAACTCCTACAATGAGCAGTTCTTC. Its translation is CASSQVGTANSYNEQFF.

The rearrangement joins TRBV3-1 to TRBJ2-1, with D hard to call. V was cut by 1 base and J by 7 bases, with 11 bases left in between. Germline loops: CDR1 LGHDT, CDR2 YNNKEL (reference sequence). This CDR3 has 14 residues. The CDR3 DNA is TGTGCCAGCAGCCAAGTGCGCGGCGTTAATGAGCAGTTCTTC. Translating it yields CASSQVRGVNEQFF.

The chain combines TRBV5-1 with TRBJ2-1; D is unresolved. Trimming left V 0 bases short and J 5 bases short, with 9 bases between. Germline V gene lookup returns CDR1 SGHRS and CDR2 YFSETQ. The CDR3 spans 14 residues. CDR3 sequence: CASSLGSGHNEQFF. The CDR3 DNA is TGCGCCAGCAGCTTGGGGTCCGGTCACAATGAGCAGTTCTTC.

This clonotype was found a few times. The rearrangement uses TRBV3-1 and TRBJ1-2, with 8 bases fitting TRBD1. This CDR3 contains 17 residues. Germline CDR1 LGHDT, CDR2 YNNKEL (reference sequence). Trimming took 1 base from V and 4 from J; bases not matched to a gene: 11. The DNA of the CDR3 is TGTGCCAGCAGCCAAGGTTCAGGGGGCGGCTCCGGCTATGGCTACACCTTC. This gives the protein CASSQGSGGGSGYGYTF.

V is TRBV10-2 and J is TRBJ2-7, with a tentative D call TRBD1 (6 bases). V was pared by 6 bases and J by 3 bases, with 12 bases between. This CDR3 is built from 13 residues. Germline lookup yields CDR1 WSHSY and CDR2 SAAADI. As DNA, the CDR3 is TGCGCCAGCAGACGGGACATCCACTACGAGCAGTACTTC. It is translated as CASRRDIHYEQYF.

This clonotype turned up a few times. V is TRBV2 and J is TRBJ2-2; D unclear. With 1 base removed from V and 0 bases from J, the gap between germline ends came to 6 bases. Germline V CDR1 and CDR2: SNHLY, FYNNEI. The CDR3 spans 15 residues. DNA of the CDR3: TGTGCCAGCAGTGAAGGGGCCTCGAACACCGGGGAGCTGTTTTTT. Protein product: CASSEGASNTGELFF.

The chain couples TRBV20-1 to TRBJ2-3, with TRBD2 matching 11 bases. From germline, CDR1 is DFQATT and CDR2 SNEGSKA (reference sequence). This CDR3 contains 15 residues. The junction had 6 bases not matched to a gene; V was cut back by 5 bases and J by 2 bases. CDR3 sequence reads: CSAGRLAGNTDTQYF. The CDR3 DNA reads TGCAGTGCTGGGAGACTAGCGGGGAACACAGATACGCAGTATTTT.

This clonotype was counted many times. This chain uses TRBV4-1 with TRBJ2-2, with TRBD2 identical over 13 bases. Germline V gene lookup returns CDR1 MGHRA and CDR2 YSYEKL. This CDR3 has 18 residues. V dropped 2 bases and J dropped 7; count of bases not matched to a gene: 10. CDR3 DNA sequence: TGCGCCAGCAGCCAACGGACTAGCGGGAGTCGAGACAGCGGGGAGCTGTTTTTT. Protein: CASSQRTSGSRDSGELFF.

This clonotype was counted only a few times. The chain employs TRBV5-5 and TRBJ1-1; D is perhaps TRBD1 (6 bases). This CDR3 spans 13 amino acids. The V end lost 0 bases, the J end lost 10 bases, and 13 bases lay between the germline ends. The V gene's germline CDR1 is SGHKS and CDR2 YYEKEE (reference sequence). This CDR3 reads CASSLEGDPLAFF. CDR3 DNA sequence: TGTGCCAGCAGCTTGGAGGGGGACCCGCTAGCTTTCTTT.

This clonotype was counted only a few times. The rearrangement joins TRBV15 to TRBJ1-2, with 10 positions matching TRBD1. V lost 3 bases, J lost 5 bases, and 9 bases stayed unmatched. This CDR3 has 16 amino acids. Germline V gene lookup returns CDR1 LNHNV and CDR2 YYDKDF (reference sequence). CDR3 amino acids: CATSSLAGTGAYGYTF. DNA for the CDR3: TGTGCCACCAGCAGTCTCGCCGGGACAGGGGCTTATGGCTACACCTTC.

This clonotype was detected only a few times. The gene calls are TRBV5-1 and TRBJ2-1; 7 bases map to TRBD2. V dropped 5 bases and J dropped 6; count of bases not matched to a gene: 14. The CDR3 is made up of 16 amino acids. Germline values: CDR1 SGHRS, CDR2 YFSETQ. The CDR3 sequence is CASSFSSGLNRNEQFF. CDR3 bases: TGCGCCAGCAGTTTCTCTAGCGGACTAAACCGCAATGAGCAGTTCTTC.

The sample holds a few counts of this clonotype. The chain carries TRBV20-1 and TRBJ2-7; TRBD1 aligns across 10 bases. The germline CDR1 and CDR2 sequences are DFQATT and SNEGSKA (reference sequence). Trimming removed 7 bases from V and 3 bases from J; junction bases left unmatched: 9. The CDR3 has 14 residues. CDR3 sequence: CSVPPGTGVYEQYF. For the CDR3, the DNA is TGCAGTGTTCCACCCGGGACAGGGGTCTACGAGCAGTACTTC.

This chain uses TRBV15 with TRBJ2-2; D is uncertain. The CDR3 consists of 16 residues. The V gene lost 1 base and the J gene lost 5 bases, with 14 bases spanning the gap. Germline V gives CDR1 LNHNV, CDR2 YYDKDF (reference sequence). As DNA, the CDR3 is TGTGCCACCAGCAGAGGAAATTCGGTCCAGACCGGGGAGCTGTTTTTT. This translates into CATSRGNSVQTGELFF.

The CDR3 protein is CASSLQRGTWGTGELFF. DNA for the CDR3: TGTGCCAGCAGCTTACAACGGGGGACTTGGGGCACCGGGGAGCTGTTTTTT. The V gene is TRBV7-2, the J gene TRBJ2-2, with D possibly matching TRBD2 (6 bases). This CDR3 is built from 17 residues. V lost 2 bases, J lost 4 bases, and 17 bases lay in between. Germline loops: CDR1 SGHTA, CDR2 FQGNSA.

This clonotype was counted a few times. The chain combines TRBV10-3 with TRBJ2-7; 8 bases are shared with TRBD2. CDR1 is ENHRY, CDR2 SYGVKD, per germline. This CDR3 contains 12 residues. The trim removed 10 bases at V and 5 bases at J, leaving 7 bases unmatched. CDR3 DNA sequence: TGTGCCACCTCCCCGGGGGGGAACGAGCAGTACTTC. Protein: CATSPGGNEQYF.

This chain links TRBV5-1 with TRBJ1-1, with D maybe TRBD1 (5 bases). The CDR3 is 14 amino acids. Germline assignment: CDR1 SGHRS and CDR2 YFSETQ. V was clipped by 4 bases and J by 4 bases, with 14 bases between them. The CDR3 DNA follows: TGCGCCAGCAGCCCGCAGGTGGGGGGCACTGAAGCTTTCTTT. This codes for CASSPQVGGTEAFF. Using reference TRBV5-1 and TRBJ1-1 for the parts outside the CDR3, the full variable domain is KAGVTQTPRYLIKTRGQQVTLSCSPISGHRSVSWYQQTPGQGLQFLFEYFSETQRNKGNFPGRFSGRQFSNSRSEMNVSTLELGDSALYLCASSPQVGGTEAFFGQGTRLTVV.